This TCR beta chain was observed in a study of post-analysis software for immune sequencing data. Study-wide findings and caveats: Same-batch preparations were strongly co-clustered by F measure. Patients used five TRBV segments, including TRBV5-6, TRBV5-1 and TRBV20-1, more often than controls.

Unique molecular identifiers were built into the TCR beta cDNA libraries. TCRdb re-derived calls from the PCR reads in MiXCR, one entry per CDR3 protein. The sample holds around 200,000 distinct CDR3 sequences, around 30% seen once. Germline V gives CDR1 MDHEN, CDR2 SYDVKM. V lost 6 bases to trimming and J lost 8 bases; unmatched junction nucleotides: 9. This CDR3 has 13 residues. About this clonotype: As yet, its antigen is unknown.

The sequence derives from a girl between 2 and 17 years old with multiple sclerosis. The chain is built from TRBV28 and TRBJ1-1; 7 bases fit TRBD1. Sequenced: blood. The CDR3 region is CASSRDSYLEAFF. The CDR3, as DNA: TGTGCCAGCAGCCGGGACAGCTACCTGGAAGCTTTCTTT.